This TCR beta chain was captured by sequencing in a study of CD8 T cells in ankylosing spondylitis. Study-level findings and limits: Disease-linked clones were CD8+ and relatively rare in peripheral blood. Several of the motif variants were reported before in synovial fluid and blood from reactive arthritis.

As the method for making TCR beta libraries, quantitative 5'-RACE with molecular barcodes was used. TCRdb used MiXCR to reprocess the 5' RACE reads, holding one entry per CDR3 protein. The sample lists some 270,000 distinct CDR3 sequences, 15% to 20% occurring once. This clonotype was seen a handful of times. The target antigen is unknown. Trimming took 5 bases from V and 5 from J; bases not matched to a gene: 10. This CDR3 spans 16 amino acids. Germline V gene data show CDR1 as SGHTA and CDR2 as FQGNSA. The receptor comes from a male donor with ankylosing spondylitis or in good health (not recorded which). The specimen was blood, either unsorted or a sorted T cell fraction (not recorded which). The chain uses TRBV7-2 and TRBJ2-5; 11 nucleotides match TRBD2. CDR3 sequence (DNA): TGTGCCAGCAGCCAAGGCACTAGCGGGAGTTGGGAGACCCAGTACTTC. Translation: CASSQGTSGSWETQYF.